This T cell receptor beta chain came from a study of radiation and T cells in renal cell carcinoma. Some clones are missing from TCRdb's copy, which holds only in-frame ones; the method was immunoSEQ multiplex PCR. The sample lists approximately 110,000 clones; about four fifths were seen once. Notes on the study in general: Pretreatment tumor biopsies were lacking, so baseline clonotypes are unknown.

About this clone: Its cognate antigen is unknown.

This sample's time point: baseline pretreatment blood. Treatment meaning: 15 Gy SBRT to primary tumor, nephrectomy 4 weeks later. CDR3 length: 15 amino acids. Germline values: CDR1 SEHNR, CDR2 FQNEAQ (reference sequence). V shed 0 bases, J shed 4 bases, and the junction held 5 bases outside the gene matches. Specimen: blood, collected from a patient whose treatment included radiotherapy and nephrectomy. This sequence was found in a woman in her fifties or sixties with renal cell carcinoma. This chain connects TRBV7-9 to TRBJ1-2, with TRBD1 matching 7 bases. CDR3: CASSLATGFGYGYTF. The CDR3 DNA reads as TGTGCCAGCAGCTTAGCGACAGGGTTTGGCTATGGCTACACCTTC.